This T cell receptor (beta chain) was identified in a study of blood T cell repertoires in COVID-19 (dated by TCRdb to 2020 to 2021). For the study in its entirety: Recovered participants in ImmuneRACE Cohort 3 were defined as having two consecutive negative NP/OP PCR tests, clearance from a healthcare professional, or resolution of symptoms. A freely available public database, intended as a resource for researchers studying the immune response to SARS-CoV-2, is where the repertoires were released. Collaborator samples came from the United States, Italy and Spain and covered acute and convalescent phases of COVID-19. The prospective study material was composed of cDNA or gDNA derived from T cells, B-cell-depleted T cells, or PBMCs. The samples were drawn from two sources: the first 160 participants of the ongoing ImmuneRACE study, and 1,254 subjects contributed by 6 global collaborators. Where HLA class I and class II types were available, the types were taken from metadata supplied by the sample provider, not from assay-based typing. The dataset comprised deeply sampled blood TCRbeta repertoires from subjects exposed to, actively infected with, or recovered from COVID-19. The sample metadata nearly always contained a de-identified subject ID, COVID-19 status, age in years and sex. General study outcomes and caveats: The quantity of clinical and demographic metadata differed by source and by participant and was supplied without curation.

Remarks on this clone: What this receptor recognizes is not known. Per-base qualities were not stored, and no clone one base away is much larger.

Enrolling through a virtual design, the prospective study's participants ranged in age from roughly 18 to 100 years and lived across roughly 23 United States geographic areas. Cohort assignment in the prospective study relied on participant-reported clinical history from a screening survey and a study questionnaire. Each participant in the prospective study had whole blood, serum and a nasopharyngeal or oropharyngeal swab collected by mobile phlebotomists. Additional blood draws and questionnaires over an approximately 2-month period could optionally be provided by prospective study participants. Prospective study blood samples were shipped either frozen or at room temperature before DNA extraction. The CDR3 runs 15 residues from the cysteine to the phenylalanine. The DNA shown is the 45-base CDR3, in frame from base 1. CDR1 and CDR2 are read off the germline V gene as SGHTA and FQGNSA. The germline ends are 7 bases apart after V is trimmed by 0 bases and J by 1 base.

The immunoSEQ Assay, a bias-controlled multiplex PCR, was used to amplify TCRbeta CDR3 regions from genomic DNA. From the authors' description of their analysis: Within the assay, amplification of reference gene primers was used to estimate how many nucleated cells each sample contained. To quantify the absolute abundance of each unique TCRbeta CDR3 rearrangement, sequence reads were collapsed and filtered. Productive Simpson clonality was computed per sample as the square root of Simpson's diversity index over productive rearrangements. Held by TCRdb, this immuneACCESS table contains in-frame sequences only and omits some clones. Under half of the omission traces to an unresolved V gene where checked; the cause of the rest is unknown. For V, J and clone size, that table is used; D and trimming come from the DNA. For this sample there are 200,000 to 250,000 clones; 86% appear just once. Approximately 2.8% of the sample is taken by the ten largest.

The rearranged chain carries TRBV7-2 and TRBJ2-1; the best D guess is TRBD1, with 5 bases matching. What was sequenced was PBMCs or T cells enriched from blood (not recorded which). The receptor was derived from a woman in her 50s in a cohort exposed to, infected with or recovered from COVID-19 (not recorded which). The sequence in DNA is TGTGCCAGCAGCTTAGCCACAGGATCCTACAATGAGCAGTTCTTC. It translates as CASSLATGSYNEQFF.